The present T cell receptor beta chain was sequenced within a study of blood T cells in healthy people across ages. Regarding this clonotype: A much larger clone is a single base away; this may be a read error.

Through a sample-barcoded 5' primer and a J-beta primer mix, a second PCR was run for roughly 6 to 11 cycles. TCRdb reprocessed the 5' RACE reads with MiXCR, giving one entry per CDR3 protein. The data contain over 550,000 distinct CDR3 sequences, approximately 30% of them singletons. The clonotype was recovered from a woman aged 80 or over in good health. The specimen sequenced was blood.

The CDR3 is CASSLAPSGANVPTF. In DNA form, the CDR3 reads TGCGCCAGCAGCTTGGCGCCTTCTGGGGCCAACGTCCCGACTTTC. The chain carries TRBV5-1 and TRBJ2-6; TRBD1 is a possible D gene (5 bases). The CDR3 is 15 amino acids. Germline V gene sequence: CDR1 SGHRS, CDR2 YFSETQ.